This T cell receptor (beta chain) was recorded in a study of tumor-infiltrating lymphocytes in localized non-small cell lung cancer. TCRdb keeps only in-frame clones here, not all; method: immunoSEQ multiplex PCR. The sample lists fewer than 12,000 clones, about three fifths occurring once. Deletions cut 3 bases from V and 1 base from J, with 12 bases between. This CDR3 region has 15 residues. Germline assignment: CDR1 SGHTA and CDR2 FQGNSA. With regard to this clone: The antigen is undetermined.

Regarding the study as a whole: Tumor T-cell fraction was not associated with recurrence-free survival.

V and J are TRBV7-2 and TRBJ1-2; weak D call: TRBD1 (6 bases). This TCR derives from a human donor with non-small cell lung cancer. The sequencing sample was made of lung tumor tissue. In DNA, the CDR3 is TGTGCCAGCAGCTTCCGACAGGTCCTTAACTATGGCTACACCTTC. It is translated as CASSFRQVLNYGYTF.